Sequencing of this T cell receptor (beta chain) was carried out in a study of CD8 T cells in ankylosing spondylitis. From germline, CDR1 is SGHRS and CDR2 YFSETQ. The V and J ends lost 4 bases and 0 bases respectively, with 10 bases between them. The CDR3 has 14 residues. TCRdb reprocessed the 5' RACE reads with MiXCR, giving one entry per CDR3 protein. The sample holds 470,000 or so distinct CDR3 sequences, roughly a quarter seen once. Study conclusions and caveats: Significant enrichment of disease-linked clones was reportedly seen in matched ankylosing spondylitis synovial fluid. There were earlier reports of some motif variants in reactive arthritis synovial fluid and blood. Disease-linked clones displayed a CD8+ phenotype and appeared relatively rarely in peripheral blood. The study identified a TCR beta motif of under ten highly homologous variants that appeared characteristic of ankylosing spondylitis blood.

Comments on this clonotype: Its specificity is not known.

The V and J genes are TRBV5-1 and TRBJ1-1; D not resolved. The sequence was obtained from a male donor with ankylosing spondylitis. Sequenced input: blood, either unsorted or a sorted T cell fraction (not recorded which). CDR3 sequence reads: CASSRAQMNTEAFF. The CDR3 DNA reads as TGCGCCAGCAGCAGGGCCCAGATGAACACTGAAGCTTTCTTT.